This T cell receptor beta chain was captured by sequencing in a study of cytomegalovirus exposure and HLA in healthy donors. With regard to this clone: What it recognizes is unknown.

The CDR3 runs to 15 residues. Germline V gene sequence: CDR1 MNHEY, CDR2 SVGAGI. V lost 6 bases and J 2 bases, leaving 17 bases between the germline ends. Study results and caveats: Later, TCR association rates were found to vary by HLA locus, highest for DRB1 and lowest for HLA-C. 87-base-pair reads could not separate some V segments, including TRBV6-2 and TRBV6-3. A later analysis linked 15,000 to 20,000 TCR beta sequences to HLA alleles at 0.05 false discovery rate.

This PCR relied on a set of 60 Vbeta primers and 13 Jbeta primers. Profiling relied on immunoSEQ multiplex PCR, and the TCRdb table lists in-frame clones only, not all of them. The sample shows fewer than 200,000 clones, roughly 85% of them seen only once. This TCR came from a woman in her forties or fifties in good health and CMV-seronegative. This chain connects TRBV6-5 to TRBJ2-7; a weak D match, TRBD1 (6 bases). Sequencing was performed on PBMCs. The CDR3 DNA is TGTGCCAGCAGCCTCACAGGGATGGCCCCCTACGAGCAGTACTTC. This sequence encodes CASSLTGMAPYEQYF.